This T cell receptor (beta chain) was sequenced for a study of blood T cell repertoires in COVID-19. Study summary: Some COVID-19 samples were acute and others convalescent; all came from the United States, Italy and Spain.

Germline-derived CDR1 and CDR2 are MNHEY and SVGEGT. V lost 0 bases, J lost 2 bases, and 18 bases lay in between. The CDR3 length is 18 residues. Original methodology: Scientists estimated how many nucleated cells there were by amplifying reference gene primers. Libraries were prepared by immunoSEQ multiplex PCR; TCRdb keeps only in-frame clonotypes and omits some of them. V and J calls and clone size come straight from that table; D and trimming were deduced from the DNA. The data hold about 240,000 clones, with 82% observed a single time. The sequenced material came from peripheral blood. This TCR derives from a woman aged 18-29 years with acute or convalescent COVID-19. The chain combines TRBV6-2 or TRBV6-3 with TRBJ2-3, with a weak D call TRBD2 (5 bases). The CDR3 DNA reads as TGTGCCAGCAGTTACTCACCCGCCCTACTTGACTACACAGATACGCAGTATTTT. It codes for CASSYSPALLDYTDTQYF.